These T cell receptor beta chains were read from a single sample in a study of human T cells and chemical hapten exposure. MiXCR, applied by TCRdb to the RACE reads, yields one record per CDR3 protein. The sample includes about 37,000 distinct CDR3 sequences, 5.5% to 8% of them seen just once. Material: whole blood, obtained in connection with sensitization to the hapten diphenylcyclopropenone (DPC). Source of these receptors: a woman aged 25 to 39 with alopecia areata. Some clones in this sample may be carry-over from other donors' samples. CDR3s include the opening cysteine and the closing phenylalanine or tryptophan. A D gene is named only where the DNA matches it firmly. Clone sizes are given selectively: once, few, many, or a class where the clone is expanded.

d_call clone_size j_call v_call cdr3_aa cdr3_nt
- many TRBJ2-3 TRBV3-1 CASSQTVDTQYF TGTGCCAGCAGCCAGACAGTAGATACGCAGTATTTT
- - TRBJ1-3 TRBV20-1 CSASPGIYGNTIYF TGCAGTGCTAGTCCCGGGATTTACGGAAACACCATATATTTT
- few TRBJ1-2 TRBV28 CASRGPLENNYGYTF TGTGCCAGCCGGGGGCCTCTCGAGAACAACTATGGCTACACCTTC
- - TRBJ2-7 TRBV29-1 CSVDEGSYEQYF TGCAGCGTGGACGAGGGGTCCTACGAGCAGTACTTC
- - TRBJ2-3 TRBV7-2 CASSFGRSTDTQYF TGTGCCAGCAGCTTTGGGAGAAGCACAGATACGCAGTATTTT
- few TRBJ2-3 TRBV14 CASSQERPFRTGVYDTQYF TGTGCCAGCAGCCAAGAGAGACCTTTTAGGACTGGGGTTTACGATACGCAGTATTTT
- - TRBJ2-3 TRBV4-2 CASSPNSGGPDTDTQYF TGTGCCAGCAGCCCTAACTCTGGGGGGCCTGACACAGATACGCAGTATTTT
- - TRBJ2-3 TRBV27 CASRPRAATTDTQYF TGTGCCAGCCGCCCCCGGGCAGCAACTACAGATACGCAGTATTTT
- medium-sized TRBJ2-3 TRBV25-1 CASTRGFGTDTQYF TGTGCCAGCACCAGGGGATTCGGCACAGATACGCAGTATTTT
- many TRBJ2-3 TRBV13 CASSSLGGQSTDTQYF TGTGCCAGCAGTTCCCTGGGGGGACAGAGCACAGATACGCAGTATTTT
TRBD2 - TRBJ2-1 TRBV7-6 CASSPIAGDEQFF TGTGCCAGCAGCCCTATAGCGGGGGACGAGCAGTTCTTC
- - TRBJ1-5 TRBV9 CASSVGYSNQPQHF TGTGCCAGCAGCGTAGGGTATAGCAATCAGCCCCAGCATTTT
- many TRBJ2-3 TRBV4-3 CASSQDQGSDTQYF TGCGCCAGCAGCCAAGATCAGGGGTCAGATACGCAGTATTTT
- medium-sized TRBJ2-2 TRBV7-8 CASSLRPGELFF TGTGCCAGCAGCCTACGCCCGGGGGAGCTGTTTTTT
TRBD1 many TRBJ2-6 TRBV20-1 CSARGRDRGLSGANVLTF TGCAGTGCTAGGGGCCGGGACAGGGGGCTCTCTGGGGCCAACGTCCTGACTTTC
TRBD1 - TRBJ1-5 TRBV3-1 CASSQGTGSNQPQHF TGTGCCAGCAGCCAAGGGACAGGGAGCAATCAGCCCCAGCATTTT
TRBD2 - TRBJ2-1 TRBV5-1 CASSISGGPNEQFF TGCGCCAGCAGCATTAGCGGGGGGCCCAATGAGCAGTTCTTC
- - TRBJ1-5 TRBV3-1 CASSPRGFNQPQHF TGTGCCAGCAGCCCACGAGGGTTCAATCAGCCCCAGCATTTT
TRBD2 many TRBJ2-3 TRBV5-1 CASRTWLAETTDTQYF TGCGCCAGCAGGACATGGCTAGCGGAAACCACAGATACGCAGTATTTT
TRBD1 few TRBJ1-5 TRBV20-1 CSASWTGVNQPQHF TGCAGTGCTAGTTGGACAGGGGTCAATCAGCCCCAGCATTTT
- - TRBJ2-7 TRBV7-2 CASSLATDYEQYF TGTGCCAGCAGCTTAGCCACTGACTACGAGCAGTACTTC
TRBD1 - TRBJ1-3 TRBV5-1 CASSAAPTGTGNTIYF TGCGCCAGCAGCGCAGCTCCGACAGGGACCGGAAACACCATATATTTT
TRBD1 few TRBJ2-1 TRBV14 CASSQPGTGEAYNEQFF TGTGCCAGCAGCCAGCCCGGGACAGGGGAGGCCTACAATGAGCAGTTCTTC
TRBD2 many TRBJ2-7 TRBV20-1 CSARDFLAGGRREQYF TGCAGTGCTAGAGACTTCCTGGCGGGGGGCCGGCGCGAGCAGTACTTC
- - TRBJ1-1 TRBV20-1 CSQAPWGNTEAFF TGCAGTCAAGCCCCCTGGGGGAACACTGAAGCTTTCTTT
- few TRBJ2-3 TRBV7-2 CASSPTDSYTDTQYF TGTGCCAGCAGCCCAACTGACAGTTACACAGATACGCAGTATTTT
TRBD1 few TRBJ1-1 TRBV7-9 CASSPQTGMNTEAFF TGTGCCAGCAGCCCACAGACAGGGATGAACACTGAAGCTTTCTTT
- - TRBJ1-5 TRBV9 CASSVDIDQPQHF TGTGCCAGCAGCGTAGATATTGATCAGCCCCAGCATTTT
- many TRBJ2-6 TRBV14 CASSPGHPGANVLTF TGTGCCAGCAGCCCCGGTCACCCTGGGGCCAACGTCCTGACTTTC
- many TRBJ1-6 TRBV20-1 CSALPGTHSPLHF TGCAGTGCTTTACCCGGGACCCATTCACCCCTCCACTTT
TRBD1 many TRBJ1-1 TRBV6-5 CASSYGTENTEAFF TGTGCCAGCAGTTATGGGACAGAGAACACTGAAGCTTTCTTT
- - TRBJ2-7 TRBV7-9 CASSFEGREQYF TGTGCCAGCAGCTTCGAGGGTCGCGAGCAGTACTTC
TRBD1 - TRBJ2-2 TRBV19 CASSIVQGAAGELFF TGTGCCAGTAGTATAGTCCAGGGGGCCGCCGGGGAGCTGTTTTTT
TRBD2 few TRBJ2-1 TRBV6-1 CASREGVAGGLEQFF TGTGCCAGCAGAGAAGGGGTAGCGGGGGGGCTCGAGCAGTTCTTC
- many TRBJ1-2 TRBV9 CASSGGDYGYTF TGTGCCAGCAGCGGAGGGGACTATGGCTACACCTTC
- many TRBJ1-3 TRBV7-2 CASSSFGNTIYF TGTGCCAGCAGCTCATTTGGAAACACCATATATTTT
- many TRBJ2-7 TRBV14 CASSHSYEQYF TGTGCCAGCAGCCACTCCTACGAGCAGTACTTC
- many TRBJ1-5 TRBV28 CASTSPQGKGNQPQHF TGTGCCAGCACGTCCCCGCAGGGAAAAGGCAATCAGCCCCAGCATTTT
- - TRBJ1-6 TRBV7-3 CASSPNRDSPLHF TGTGCCAGCAGCCCAAACAGGGATTCACCCCTCCACTTT
- - TRBJ1-1 TRBV28 CASSFAGYRAEAFF TGTGCCAGCAGTTTTGCCGGTTATAGGGCTGAAGCTTTCTTT
- - TRBJ2-1 TRBV20-1 CSASISISEQFF TGCAGTGCTAGTATTTCCATTTCTGAGCAGTTCTTC
- - TRBJ1-3 TRBV4-2 CASSQDGRQVAGNTIYF TGTGCCAGCAGCCAGGACGGGCGACAGGTAGCGGGAAACACCATATATTTT
TRBD1 few TRBJ1-1 TRBV30 CAWRSRTGGAVEAFF TGTGCCTGGAGATCCCGAACAGGGGGCGCGGTCGAAGCTTTCTTT
- few TRBJ1-5 TRBV7-2 CASSLLSNQPQHF TGTGCCAGCAGCTTACTCAGCAATCAGCCCCAGCATTTT